The rows below give T cell receptor beta chains drawn from one sample of a study of CD8+ T cells in alopecia areata. TCRdb keeps only in-frame clones here, not all; method: immunoSEQ multiplex PCR. The sample gives about 130,000 clones, about 60% of which show up once; 5% to 7% is in the top ten. Source: CD4+ T cells sorted from blood, taken at week 0. These receptors were collected from a human donor with alopecia areata. CDR3s include the opening cysteine and the closing phenylalanine or tryptophan. D genes are given only for firm matches. Not all rows give a size; the values are once, few, many and, for expanded clones, a class.

V gene: TRBV29-1
D gene: NA
clone size: few
J gene: TRBJ1-4
CDR3 DNA: TGCGCCGGGGCCGATGAAAAACTGTTTTTT
CDR3 protein: CAGADEKLFF

V gene: TRBV9
D gene: NA
clone size: NA
J gene: TRBJ2-3
CDR3 DNA: TGTGCCAGCAGCGTAGAGCAATGGGGTTGGAGCGGGCAGTATTTT
CDR3 protein: CASSVEQWGWSGQYF

V gene: TRBV15
D gene: NA
clone size: once
J gene: TRBJ2-4
CDR3 DNA: TGTGCCACCAGCAGACCAGACAGACTAGCCAAAAACATTCAGTACTTC
CDR3 protein: CATSRPDRLAKNIQYF

V gene: TRBV7-2
D gene: TRBD2
clone size: NA
J gene: TRBJ2-3
CDR3 DNA: TGTGCCAGCAGCCCAGGACTAGCGGGGGGCCAAGATACGCAGTATTTT
CDR3 protein: CASSPGLAGGQDTQYF

V gene: TRBV7-2
D gene: NA
clone size: few
J gene: TRBJ2-5
CDR3 DNA: TGTGCCAGCAGCACGACCCGAGACACCTATGAGACCCAGTACTTC
CDR3 protein: CASSTTRDTYETQYF

V gene: TRBV6-5
D gene: NA
clone size: NA
J gene: TRBJ2-7
CDR3 DNA: TGTGCCAGCAGTCGGACGGGAACCTACGAGCAGTACTTC
CDR3 protein: CASSRTGTYEQYF

V gene: TRBV7-9
D gene: NA
clone size: NA
J gene: TRBJ1-1
CDR3 DNA: TGTGCCAGCAGCTTAGAAGTCATGAACACTGAAGCTTTCTTT
CDR3 protein: CASSLEVMNTEAFF

V gene: TRBV29-1
D gene: NA
clone size: once
J gene: TRBJ1-2
CDR3 DNA: TGCAGCGTGAAACAGGGTAGCTATGGCTACACCTTC
CDR3 protein: CSVKQGSYGYTF

V gene: TRBV6-6
D gene: NA
clone size: NA
J gene: TRBJ1-5
CDR3 DNA: TGTGCCAGCAGTGGATCTTGGGACCAGCCCCAGCATTTT
CDR3 protein: CASSGSWDQPQHF

V gene: TRBV15
D gene: NA
clone size: NA
J gene: TRBJ1-5
CDR3 DNA: TGTGCCACCAGCAGCCCTAGGCCCATTAGCAATCAGCCCCAGCATTTT
CDR3 protein: CATSSPRPISNQPQHF

V gene: TRBV18
D gene: NA
clone size: few
J gene: TRBJ2-1
CDR3 DNA: TGTGCCAGCTCACCTGGCGGGGACGGACGGGATGAGCAGTTCTTC
CDR3 protein: CASSPGGDGRDEQFF

V gene: TRBV6-5
D gene: NA
clone size: NA
J gene: TRBJ1-6
CDR3 DNA: TGTGCCAGCATGACAGGTCTCGGTTCACCCCTCCACTTT
CDR3 protein: CASMTGLGSPLHF

V gene: TRBV10-3
D gene: NA
clone size: NA
J gene: TRBJ2-3
CDR3 DNA: TGTGCCATCGCGGCAGGGTACAGCACAGATACGCAGTATTTT
CDR3 protein: CAIAAGYSTDTQYF

V gene: TRBV19
D gene: TRBD2
clone size: once
J gene: TRBJ2-7
CDR3 DNA: TGTGCCACCTCAAGAGATAGCGGGCCGAACGAGCAGTACTTC
CDR3 protein: CATSRDSGPNEQYF

V gene: TRBV30
D gene: TRBD1
clone size: NA
J gene: TRBJ2-5
CDR3 DNA: TGTGCCTGGAGGACAGGGGGGAAGACCCAGTACTTC
CDR3 protein: CAWRTGGKTQYF

V gene: TRBV5-1
D gene: NA
clone size: NA
J gene: TRBJ2-6
CDR3 DNA: TGCGCCAGCAGCTTTACAGGGCAGGAAGCCAACGTCCTGACTTTC
CDR3 protein: CASSFTGQEANVLTF

V gene: TRBV27
D gene: NA
clone size: NA
J gene: TRBJ2-5
CDR3 DNA: TGTGCCAGCAGGGGGCGGAGGGGGCGTCGGGAGACCCAGTACTTC
CDR3 protein: CASRGRRGRRETQYF

V gene: TRBV9
D gene: NA
clone size: few
J gene: TRBJ1-2
CDR3 DNA: TGTGCCAGCAGCGTCGGGACGGCTTGGAACTATGGCTACACCTTC
CDR3 protein: CASSVGTAWNYGYTF

V gene: TRBV7-9
D gene: NA
clone size: NA
J gene: TRBJ2-5
CDR3 DNA: TGTGCCAGCAGCCCCGGCAGCCAAGAGACCCAGTACTTC
CDR3 protein: CASSPGSQETQYF

V gene: TRBV7-9
D gene: NA
clone size: few
J gene: TRBJ2-2
CDR3 DNA: TGTGCCAGCAGCTTAGATGGATCCTCCACCGGGGAGCTGTTTTTT
CDR3 protein: CASSLDGSSTGELFF

V gene: TRBV9
D gene: NA
clone size: NA
J gene: TRBJ2-2
CDR3 DNA: TGTGCCAGCAGCACCCGACAGGCGAACACCGGGGAGCTGTTTTTT
CDR3 protein: CASSTRQANTGELFF

V gene: TRBV29-1
D gene: NA
clone size: NA
J gene: TRBJ1-1
CDR3 DNA: TGCAGCGTTGCAAGGAACACTGAAGCTTTCTTT
CDR3 protein: CSVARNTEAFF

V gene: TRBV15
D gene: NA
clone size: NA
J gene: TRBJ2-6
CDR3 DNA: TGTGCCACCAGCCAGACAGCCTCTGGGGCCAACGTCCTGACTTTC
CDR3 protein: CATSQTASGANVLTF

V gene: TRBV19
D gene: TRBD2
clone size: NA
J gene: TRBJ2-1
CDR3 DNA: TGTGCCAGTACCCGTAGCGGGGGTACTGGGAATGAGCAGTTCTTC
CDR3 protein: CASTRSGGTGNEQFF

V gene: TRBV18
D gene: NA
clone size: NA
J gene: TRBJ2-5
CDR3 DNA: TGTGCCAGCTCACCAGGTATCGGAGAGACCCAGTACTTC
CDR3 protein: CASSPGIGETQYF

V gene: TRBV7-2
D gene: NA
clone size: NA
J gene: TRBJ2-1
CDR3 DNA: TGTGCCAGCAGACCTAGGACGCACAATGAGCAGTTCTTC
CDR3 protein: CASRPRTHNEQFF

V gene: TRBV29-1
D gene: NA
clone size: NA
J gene: TRBJ2-5
CDR3 DNA: TGCAGCGTTGCCTCCCAGGGGGGCCACCAAGAGACCCAGTACTTC
CDR3 protein: CSVASQGGHQETQYF

V gene: TRBV4-1
D gene: TRBD1
clone size: once
J gene: TRBJ2-7
CDR3 DNA: TGCGCCAGCAGCCAAGGACAGGGGGCTTACGAGCAGTACTTC
CDR3 protein: CASSQGQGAYEQYF

V gene: TRBV29-1
D gene: NA
clone size: few
J gene: TRBJ2-1
CDR3 DNA: TGCAGCGTTGAAGATCTCGGGCGCTCAGGCGGCAATGAGCAGTTCTTC
CDR3 protein: CSVEDLGRSGGNEQFF

V gene: TRBV7-7
D gene: NA
clone size: few
J gene: TRBJ1-2
CDR3 DNA: TGTGCTAGCAGCTTAGGAGGGGCAACTAACTATGGCTACACCTTC
CDR3 protein: CASSLGGATNYGYTF

V gene: TRBV2
D gene: TRBD1
clone size: once
J gene: TRBJ1-2
CDR3 DNA: TGTGCCAGCAGTGCCCAGTGGACAGGGCGCTATGGCTACACCTTC
CDR3 protein: CASSAQWTGRYGYTF

V gene: TRBV29-1
D gene: NA
clone size: NA
J gene: TRBJ1-1
CDR3 DNA: TGCAGCGTCGAAGAATCAAGGAACACTGAAGCTTTCTTT
CDR3 protein: CSVEESRNTEAFF

V gene: TRBV18
D gene: NA
clone size: once
J gene: TRBJ2-2
CDR3 DNA: TGTGCCAGCTCACCACCTTTCGGGGGGAACACCGGGGAGCTGTTTTTT
CDR3 protein: CASSPPFGGNTGELFF

V gene: TRBV29-1
D gene: NA
clone size: NA
J gene: TRBJ1-2
CDR3 DNA: TGCAGCGTACGGGTCGAAGCTAACTATGGCTACACCTTC
CDR3 protein: CSVRVEANYGYTF

V gene: TRBV29-1
D gene: NA
clone size: NA
J gene: TRBJ2-1
CDR3 DNA: TGCAGCGTTGTGGTCTACAATGAGCAGTTCTTC
CDR3 protein: CSVVVYNEQFF

V gene: TRBV19
D gene: NA
clone size: NA
J gene: TRBJ2-3
CDR3 DNA: TGTGCCAGTAGTATGGGCCCCAGCACAGATACGCAGTATTTT
CDR3 protein: CASSMGPSTDTQYF

V gene: TRBV5-1
D gene: NA
clone size: NA
J gene: TRBJ2-2
CDR3 DNA: TGCGCCAGCAGCCGGAACACCGGGGAGCTGTTTTTT
CDR3 protein: CASSRNTGELFF

V gene: TRBV23-1
D gene: TRBD1
clone size: NA
J gene: TRBJ1-5
CDR3 DNA: TGCGCCAGCAGTCAATCAGGGACAGGGCATAACCAGCCCCAGCATTTT
CDR3 protein: CASSQSGTGHNQPQHF

V gene: TRBV11-2
D gene: TRBD1
clone size: NA
J gene: TRBJ2-5
CDR3 DNA: TGTGCCAGCAGCTTCGGACAGGGGTACCAAGAGACCCAGTACTTC
CDR3 protein: CASSFGQGYQETQYF

V gene: TRBV30
D gene: NA
clone size: NA
J gene: TRBJ1-1
CDR3 DNA: TGTGCCTGGAGTAACACTGAAGCTTTCTTT
CDR3 protein: CAWSNTEAFF

V gene: TRBV30
D gene: NA
clone size: NA
J gene: TRBJ1-2
CDR3 DNA: TGTGCCTGGAGTGTAGCCAGTCCTGGCTACACCTTC
CDR3 protein: CAWSVASPGYTF

V gene: TRBV5-1
D gene: NA
clone size: NA
J gene: TRBJ1-2
CDR3 DNA: TGCGCCAGCAGCTTGGAAAGAAATTATGGCTACACCTTC
CDR3 protein: CASSLERNYGYTF

V gene: TRBV11-2
D gene: TRBD2
clone size: NA
J gene: TRBJ2-1
CDR3 DNA: TGTGCCAGCTGCGGGGGTTTGAACTACAATGAGCAGTTCTTC
CDR3 protein: CASCGGLNYNEQFF

V gene: TRBV18
D gene: TRBD1
clone size: NA
J gene: TRBJ1-2
CDR3 DNA: TGTGCCAGCTCACAGGGACAGGCACCCTATGGCTACACCTTC
CDR3 protein: CASSQGQAPYGYTF

V gene: TRBV30
D gene: NA
clone size: NA
J gene: TRBJ1-2
CDR3 DNA: TGTGCCTGGAGTGGAGGCTATGGCTACACCTTC
CDR3 protein: CAWSGGYGYTF

V gene: TRBV7-9
D gene: NA
clone size: NA
J gene: TRBJ1-1
CDR3 DNA: TGTGCCAGCAGCGCACAGGGTGGGACTGAAGCTTTCTTT
CDR3 protein: CASSAQGGTEAFF

V gene: TRBV5-1
D gene: NA
clone size: few
J gene: TRBJ2-2
CDR3 DNA: TGCGCCAGCAGCTTGGATAGGGGAGCGTATGACACCGGGGAGCTGTTTTTT
CDR3 protein: CASSLDRGAYDTGELFF

V gene: TRBV18
D gene: NA
clone size: NA
J gene: TRBJ2-5
CDR3 DNA: TGTGCCAGCTCACCGGGGCAGCAAGAGACCCAGTACTTC
CDR3 protein: CASSPGQQETQYF

V gene: TRBV30
D gene: NA
clone size: NA
J gene: TRBJ1-2
CDR3 DNA: TGTGCCTGGAGTGTTGTACCAGTAAACTATGGCTACACCTTC
CDR3 protein: CAWSVVPVNYGYTF

V gene: TRBV7-2
D gene: NA
clone size: NA
J gene: TRBJ2-3
CDR3 DNA: TGTGCCAGCAGCCGGTCCAGAGCCTTCACAGATACGCAGTATTTT
CDR3 protein: CASSRSRAFTDTQYF

V gene: TRBV5-4
D gene: NA
clone size: NA
J gene: TRBJ1-2
CDR3 DNA: TGTGCCAGCAGCTTGAAGGGGGAAGGGGATGGCTACACCTTC
CDR3 protein: CASSLKGEGDGYTF

V gene: TRBV29-1
D gene: TRBD2
clone size: few
J gene: TRBJ2-3
CDR3 DNA: TGCAGCGTTGATAGCGGGGCAACCACAGATACGCAGTATTTT
CDR3 protein: CSVDSGATTDTQYF

V gene: TRBV2
D gene: TRBD1
clone size: NA
J gene: TRBJ2-2
CDR3 DNA: TGTGCCAGCAGAGGGACAGGGGGCAGTAGCGGGGAGCTGTTTTTT
CDR3 protein: CASRGTGGSSGELFF